Following are 30 T cell receptor beta chains from one sample sequenced in a study of blood T cell repertoires in COVID-19. Method: immunoSEQ multiplex PCR; TCRdb's copy keeps in-frame clones and lacks some. This table holds about 260,000 clones, over 70% found once. The specimen sequenced was peripheral blood. Every receptor here comes from a woman aged 40 to 50 who had recovered from COVID-19.

This sequence joins TRBV6-5 and TRBJ1-1, with 8 bases identical to TRBD1. J gave up 8 bases and V 6 bases, and 8 bases lay outside the gene matches. The CDR3 covers 13 residues. Germline assignment: CDR1 MNHEY and CDR2 SVGAGI. CDR3 protein: CASRRHRDREAFF. CDR3 nucleotides: TGTGCCAGCAGGCGACACCGGGACAGGGAAGCTTTCTTT.

This chain's CDR3 is CASKPDINYNEQFF. In DNA form, the CDR3 reads TGTGCCAGCAAACCGGACATCAACTACAATGAGCAGTTCTTC. J is TRBJ2-1 and V is TRBV2, with D perhaps TRBD1 (5 bases). CDR3 length: 14 amino acids. CDR1 and CDR2 from the germline V gene are SNHLY and FYNNEI. V was clipped by 7 bases and J by 3 bases, with 13 bases between them.

This chain joins TRBV5-8 and TRBJ2-2, with D perhaps matching TRBD1 (5 bases). V was shortened by 0 bases and J by 4 bases, with 19 bases between the two germline ends. Germline V gene data show CDR1 as SGHTS and CDR2 as YDEGEE. This CDR3 is 18 amino acids long. CDR3 nucleotides: TGTGCCAGCAGCTTGGAGCAGGGCTACAGAAAAACCACCGGGGAGCTGTTTTTT. It encodes CASSLEQGYRKTTGELFF.

This chain uses TRBV9 with TRBJ2-3; D uncertain. CDR1 and CDR2 from the germline V gene are SGDLS and YYNGEE. The V and J ends lost 2 bases and 0 bases respectively, with 10 bases between them. The CDR3 runs to 15 residues. CDR3 coding DNA: TGTGCCAGCAGCGTGGGCAGATCTAGCACAGATACGCAGTATTTT. It is translated as CASSVGRSSTDTQYF.

The chain links TRBV6-1 to TRBJ2-7; 7 nucleotides match TRBD1. Germline CDR1 MNHNS, CDR2 SASEGT. This CDR3 is built from 12 residues. Trimming removed 5 bases from V and 10 bases from J; junction bases left unmatched: 8. The CDR3 sequence is CASSRDRVEQYF. The DNA for the CDR3 is TGTGCCAGCAGTCGCGACAGGGTTGAACAGTACTTC.

J is TRBJ1-5 and V is TRBV2; 7 nucleotides match TRBD1. The junction had 6 bases not matched to a gene; V was cut back by 6 bases and J by 1 base. CDR1 is SNHLY, CDR2 FYNNEI, per germline. The CDR3 has 15 amino acids. CDR3 bases: TGTGCCAGCAGAGTACAGGGGACGAGCAATCAGCCCCAGCATTTT. As protein: CASRVQGTSNQPQHF.

The chain joins TRBV5-1 to TRBJ2-1; TRBD2 matches at 13 bases. Germline trimming cut 2 bases from V and 5 bases from J; bases unmatched to any gene: 1. CDR3 length: 15 residues. Germline assignment: CDR1 SGHRS and CDR2 YFSETQ. The CDR3 sequence is CASSFGLAGDNEQFF. As DNA, the CDR3 is TGCGCCAGCAGCTTCGGACTAGCGGGGGACAATGAGCAGTTCTTC.

This rearrangement joins TRBV29-1 to TRBJ1-2, with 7 bases identical to TRBD1. There are 13 residues in the CDR3. CDR1 and CDR2 from the germline V gene are SQVTM and ANQGSEA. The trim removed 6 bases at V and 5 bases at J, leaving 9 bases unmatched. As DNA, the CDR3 is TGCAGCGTGAGTCAGGGGGTTGAGTATGGCTACACCTTC. Its protein product is CSVSQGVEYGYTF.

Worth noting for this clone: Other nucleotide sequences in the sample specify the same CDR3. This sequence joins TRBV7-2 and TRBJ1-2; no firm D call. The germline gives CDR1 SGHTA, CDR2 FQGNSA. This CDR3 has 12 amino acids. The V end lost 5 bases, the J end lost 5 bases, and 9 bases lay between the germline ends. In nucleotides, the CDR3 is TGTGCCAGCAGCCCTCCGGGGTATGGCTACACCTTC. It codes for CASSPPGYGYTF. Full variable domain (outside the CDR3, taken from reference TRBV7-2 and TRBJ1-2): GAGVSQSPSNKVTEKGKDVELRCDPISGHTALYWYRQSLGQGLEFLIYFQGNSAPDKSGLPSDRFSAERTGGSVSTLTIQRTQQEDSAVYLCASSPPGYGYTFGSGTRLTVV.

The rearrangement joins TRBV2 to TRBJ1-2; no reliable D call. Trimming removed 4 bases at V and 7 bases at J, with 13 bases between. The CDR3 runs 13 residues. Germline-derived CDR1 and CDR2 are SNHLY and FYNNEI. This CDR3 is CASSVRPRGGYTF. The DNA of the CDR3 is TGTGCCAGCAGTGTTCGGCCACGGGGTGGCTACACCTTC.

J is TRBJ1-3 and V is TRBV9, with unresolved D. Germline V CDR1 and CDR2: SGDLS, YYNGEE. CDR3 size: 15 residues. V gave up 0 bases and J gave up 2 bases, with 9 bases separating them. The CDR3 here is CASSVAVRAGNTIYF. CDR3 coding DNA: TGTGCCAGCAGCGTAGCGGTCCGGGCTGGAAACACCATATATTTT. Full variable domain (outside the CDR3, taken from reference TRBV9 and TRBJ1-3): DSGVTQTPKHLITATGQRVTLRCSPRSGDLSVYWYQQSLDQGLQFLIQYYNGEERAKGNILERFSAQQFPDLHSELNLSSLELGDSALYFCASSVAVRAGNTIYFGEGSWLTVV.

The rearrangement links TRBV12-3 or TRBV12-4 to TRBJ1-1; 9 bases agree with TRBD1. V trimming: 8 bases; J trimming: 3 bases; junction bases outside the gene matches: 4. The CDR3 contains 13 residues. The DNA of the CDR3 is TGTGCCAGCTGTTGGACAGGGGACACTGAAGCTTTCTTT. It codes for CASCWTGDTEAFF.

A few counts support this clone. The rearrangement joins TRBV18 to TRBJ2-7; possible D gene TRBD2, 6 bases. Per the germline V gene, CDR1 is KGHSH and CDR2 is LQKENI. This CDR3 comprises 13 residues. V shed 3 bases and J shed 4 bases, with 10 bases lying between them. CDR3 DNA sequence: TGTGCCAGCTCACCCACGCGGGGTTACGAGCAGTACTTC. Its protein product is CASSPTRGYEQYF.

This chain uses TRBV19 with TRBJ2-5, with TRBD1 matching over 7 bases. The CDR3 runs 14 residues. Germline CDR1 reads LNHDA; CDR2 reads SQIVND (reference sequence). V dropped 5 bases and J dropped 5; count of bases not matched to a gene: 8. CDR3 bases: TGTGCCAGTAGTTTCCGACAGGGAACCGAGACCCAGTACTTC. Amino acid sequence: CASSFRQGTETQYF.

This chain links TRBV5-1 with TRBJ2-1; 11 nucleotides match TRBD2. CDR3 size: 15 residues. Germline CDR1 SGHRS, CDR2 YFSETQ. The V and J ends lost 4 bases and 6 bases, in that order; junction bases with no gene match: 6. The CDR3 DNA reads TGCGCCAGCAGCCTTGGGACTAGCGGCCCCAATGAGCAGTTCTTC. Its translation: CASSLGTSGPNEQFF.

CDR3 residues: CASSLAGRGWDEQFF. The CDR3, as DNA: TGTGCCAGCAGCTTAGCGGGCAGGGGGTGGGATGAGCAGTTCTTC. The chain carries TRBV7-2 and TRBJ2-1; 7 bases are shared with TRBD1. The CDR3 is made up of 15 amino acids. V lost 0 bases and J lost 8; bases outside the gene matches: 7. Germline values: CDR1 SGHTA, CDR2 FQGNSA.

This clone was recorded once. The gene calls are TRBV7-9 and TRBJ1-1, with D possibly matching TRBD1 (5 bases). From germline, CDR1 is SEHNR and CDR2 FQNEAQ (reference sequence). V was clipped by 2 bases and J by 0 bases, with 7 bases between them. This CDR3 comprises 14 residues. The CDR3 protein is CASSLQGVNTEAFF. The CDR3 nucleotides are TGTGCCAGCAGCTTACAGGGTGTGAACACTGAAGCTTTCTTT.

This clone has only one observation. The chain is built from TRBV9 and TRBJ1-2; TRBD1 aligns across 8 bases. The germline V gene encodes CDR1 SGDLS and CDR2 YYNGEE. The J segment lost 7 bases and the V segment lost 3 bases, leaving 5 bases of the junction unmatched. The CDR3 extends over 13 amino acids. The CDR3 DNA reads as TGTGCCAGCAGCGACCGGACAGGGCTTGGCTACACCTTC. Translation: CASSDRTGLGYTF. The full variable domain, completed using reference TRBV9 and TRBJ1-2, is DSGVTQTPKHLITATGQRVTLRCSPRSGDLSVYWYQQSLDQGLQFLIQYYNGEERAKGNILERFSAQQFPDLHSELNLSSLELGDSALYFCASSDRTGLGYTFGSGTRLTVV.

This rearrangement joins TRBV2 to TRBJ2-2; 8 positions agree with TRBD1. Germline lookup yields CDR1 SNHLY and CDR2 FYNNEI. CDR3 length equals 15 residues. V shed 2 bases, J shed 5 bases, and the junction held 4 bases outside the gene matches. For the CDR3, the DNA is TGTGCCAGCAGTGAACAGCAGGGGGCTACCGGGGAGCTGTTTTTT. Its translation is CASSEQQGATGELFF.

This sequence joins TRBV24-1 and TRBJ2-2; 7 bases fit TRBD1. The CDR3 extends over 15 amino acids. The J segment lost 7 bases and the V segment lost 4 bases, leaving 8 bases of the junction unmatched. Looked up from germline, CDR1 is KGHDR and CDR2 is SFDVKD. CDR3 sequence (DNA): TGTGCCACCAGTGACACTGACAGGGAAGGCGGGGAGCTGTTTTTT. Protein: CATSDTDREGGELFF.

This chain connects TRBV7-3 to TRBJ2-2; possible D gene TRBD1, 5 bases. Per the germline V gene, CDR1 is SGHTA and CDR2 is FQGTGA. This CDR3 contains 14 residues. Trimming pared 5 bases from V and 11 bases from J, leaving 18 bases between. CDR3 region: CASSLSQGNGELFF. As DNA, the CDR3 is TGTGCCAGCAGCCTCTCTCAGGGAAACGGAGAGCTGTTTTTT.

The chain couples TRBV5-1 to TRBJ1-4; D is perhaps TRBD1 (6 bases). The germline CDR1 and CDR2 sequences are SGHRS and YFSETQ. Trimming stripped 0 bases from V and 3 bases from J, with 6 bases between. The CDR3 has 14 residues. The CDR3 is CASSLAGANEKLFF. CDR3 nucleotide sequence: TGCGCCAGCAGCTTGGCAGGGGCTAATGAAAAACTGTTTTTT.

This clone has a handful of counts. This chain uses TRBV7-9 with TRBJ1-2; a possible D gene is TRBD1 (6 bases). CDR1 is SEHNR and CDR2 is FQNEAQ in the germline V gene (reference sequence). Trimming shortened V by 4 bases and J by 7 bases, and 19 bases separated the two germline ends. The CDR3 runs 15 residues. For the CDR3, the DNA is TGTGCCAGCAGCTCCATCTCAGGGGAGCAGGGTGGCTACACCTTC. It encodes CASSSISGEQGGYTF.

The chain uses TRBV29-1 and TRBJ2-3, with no clear D. This CDR3 has 14 amino acids. Germline loops: CDR1 SQVTM, CDR2 ANQGSEA. V was cut by 8 bases and J by 0 bases, with 15 bases left in between. In DNA form, the CDR3 reads TGCAGCCAGCTAGAGGATACCAGCACAGATACGCAGTATTTT. This translates into CSQLEDTSTDTQYF.

The chain links TRBV6-2 or TRBV6-3 to TRBJ2-3; 15 bases align to TRBD2. CDR1 and CDR2 from the germline V gene are MNHEY and SVGEGT. This CDR3 has 18 residues. J lost 0 bases, V lost 0 bases, and 1 base had no gene match. The CDR3 DNA reads TGTGCCAGCAGTTACTCGGGACTAGCGGGGGGTAGCACAGATACGCAGTATTTT. Protein sequence: CASSYSGLAGGSTDTQYF.

V usage is TRBV11-2 and J usage is TRBJ2-7; possible D gene TRBD2, 6 bases. The CDR3 length is 13 residues. Trimming pared 5 bases from V and 11 bases from J, leaving 19 bases between. Germline V gene sequence: CDR1 SGHAT, CDR2 FQNNGV. The CDR3 protein is CASSPRDGRAEYF. Here the CDR3 DNA reads TGTGCCAGCAGCCCGCGGGACGGTCGAGCGGAGTACTTC.

The V and J genes are TRBV27 and TRBJ1-5; D is undetermined. The ends were cut back, 0 bases at V and 5 bases at J, with 14 bases in the middle. The germline gives CDR1 MNHEY, CDR2 SMNVEV (reference sequence). The CDR3 has 16 residues. As DNA, the CDR3 is TGTGCCAGCAGTTTATCGGGCAGGTCGGCATATCAGCCCCAGCATTTT. Protein product: CASSLSGRSAYQPQHF.

This clone was counted a single time. J is TRBJ1-5 and V is TRBV7-8; D not certain. From germline, CDR1 is SGHVS and CDR2 FQNEAQ. Trimming pared 5 bases from V and 5 bases from J, leaving 13 bases between. The CDR3 sequence is 14 residues long. CDR3: CASSVRRRDQPQHF. In DNA form, the CDR3 reads TGTGCCAGCAGCGTCAGGCGAAGAGATCAGCCCCAGCATTTT.

The genes are TRBV6-5 and TRBJ2-7; D might be TRBD1 (6 bases). Trimming cost V 11 bases and J 1 base, with 18 bases left between them. This CDR3 has 14 amino acids. Germline assignment: CDR1 MNHEY and CDR2 SVGAGI. CDR3 nucleotides: TGTGCCCCCGACCCGAGACAGGAATCCTACGAGCAGTACTTC. This translates into CAPDPRQESYEQYF.

This rearrangement joins TRBV27 to TRBJ1-3, with 9 bases aligning to TRBD1. The CDR3 contains 15 residues. The germline gives CDR1 MNHEY, CDR2 SMNVEV (reference sequence). V lost 7 bases and J lost 2; bases outside the gene matches: 6. The CDR3 is CASTMTGGPGNTIYF. As DNA, the CDR3 is TGTGCCAGCACCATGACAGGGGGTCCTGGAAACACCATATATTTT.